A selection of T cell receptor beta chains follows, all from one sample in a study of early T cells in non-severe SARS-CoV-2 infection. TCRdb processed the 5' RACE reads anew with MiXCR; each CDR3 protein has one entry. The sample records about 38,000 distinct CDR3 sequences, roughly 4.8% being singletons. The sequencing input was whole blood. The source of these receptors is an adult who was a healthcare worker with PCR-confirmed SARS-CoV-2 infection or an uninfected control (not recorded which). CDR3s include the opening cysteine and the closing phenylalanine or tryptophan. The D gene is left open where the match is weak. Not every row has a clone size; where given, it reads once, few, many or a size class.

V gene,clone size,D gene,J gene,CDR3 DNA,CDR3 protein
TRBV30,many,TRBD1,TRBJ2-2,TGTGCCTGGGGACAGGGTTACACCGGGGAGCTGTTTTTT,CAWGQGYTGELFF
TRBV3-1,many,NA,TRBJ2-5,TGTGCCAGCCGTACAGGGAAGGAAGAGACCCAGTACTTC,CASRTGKEETQYF
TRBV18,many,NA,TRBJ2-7,TGTGCCAGCTCGCTAGACGGATACGAGCAGTACTTC,CASSLDGYEQYF
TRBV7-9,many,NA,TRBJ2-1,TGTGCCAGCAGCTTAGCCGTAAGCTCCTACAATGAGCAGTTCTTC,CASSLAVSSYNEQFF
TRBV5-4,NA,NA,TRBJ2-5,TGTGCCAGCAGCTTGGCGGAGGCAGGGGTAAGGGAGACCCAGTACTTC,CASSLAEAGVRETQYF
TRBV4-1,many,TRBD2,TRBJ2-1,TGCGCCAGCAGCCAAGAGAGAGCGGGGCGACGAGGTGAGCAGTTCTTC,CASSQERAGRRGEQFF
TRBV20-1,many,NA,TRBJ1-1,TGCAGTGCTAGACGGGATAATGAAGCTTTCTTT,CSARRDNEAFF
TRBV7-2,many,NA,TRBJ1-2,TGTGCCAGCAGCTTAGGACGAACCCCCAATGGCTACACCTTC,CASSLGRTPNGYTF
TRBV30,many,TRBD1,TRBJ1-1,TGTGCCTGGAGGGGACAGGCGAACACTGAAGCTTTCTTT,CAWRGQANTEAFF
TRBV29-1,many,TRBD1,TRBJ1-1,TGCAGCGTTCGGGACAGGTCTGTGAACACTGAAGCTTTCTTT,CSVRDRSVNTEAFF
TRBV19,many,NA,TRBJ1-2,TGTGCCAGTAGTATGGTCCGGGATGGCTACACCTTC,CASSMVRDGYTF
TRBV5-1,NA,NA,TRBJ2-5,TGCGCCAGCAGAACGGGGCCAGAGACCCAGTACTTC,CASRTGPETQYF
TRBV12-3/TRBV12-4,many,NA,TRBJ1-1,TGTGCCAGCAGTTTCCCCCAGGGTGCTGAAGCTTTCTTT,CASSFPQGAEAFF
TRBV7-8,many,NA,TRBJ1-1,TGTGCCAGCAGCGCGGTTGACACTGAAGCTTTCTTT,CASSAVDTEAFF
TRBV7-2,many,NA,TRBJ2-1,TGTGCCAGCGCCTTAGAGATCTCACGAGGTGAGCAGTTCTTC,CASALEISRGEQFF
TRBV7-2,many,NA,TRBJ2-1,TGTGCCACCCATGGGCAGAGCTCCTACAATGAGCAGTTCTTC,CATHGQSSYNEQFF
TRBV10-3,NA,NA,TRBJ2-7,TGTGCCATCAGTGCTAGGGACAACTCCCCAGAGGAGCAGTACTTC,CAISARDNSPEEQYF
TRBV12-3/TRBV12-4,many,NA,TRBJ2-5,TGTGCCAGCGCCGTCGAGACCCAGTACTTC,CASAVETQYF
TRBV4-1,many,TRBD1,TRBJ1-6,TGCGCCAGCAGACCTAGACAGGGAATGGACGATTCACCCCTCCACTTT,CASRPRQGMDDSPLHF
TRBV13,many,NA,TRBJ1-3,TGTGCCAGCAGCTTAGGGACGGACGGAAACACCATATATTTT,CASSLGTDGNTIYF
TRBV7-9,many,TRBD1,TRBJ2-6,TGTGCCAGCAGCCGTTCGACAGGGAGCTACTCTGGGGCCAACGTCCTGACTTTC,CASSRSTGSYSGANVLTF
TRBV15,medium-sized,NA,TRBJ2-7,TGTGCCACCAGCAGAGATAGGGGACCCTACGAGCAGTACTTC,CATSRDRGPYEQYF
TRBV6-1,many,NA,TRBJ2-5,TGTGCCAGCAGTGAAAGTAGATTAGTGGAGACCCAGTACTTC,CASSESRLVETQYF
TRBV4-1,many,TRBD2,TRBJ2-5,TGCGCCAGCAGCCAAGATCGGCTAGCGGGGGGGGAGACCCAGTACTTC,CASSQDRLAGGETQYF
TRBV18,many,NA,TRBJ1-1,TGTGCCAGCTCACAATCGCCGAACACTGAAGCTTTCTTT,CASSQSPNTEAFF
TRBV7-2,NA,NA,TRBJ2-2,NA,CASSFRGRLLLNTGELFFF
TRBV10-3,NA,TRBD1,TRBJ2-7,TGTGCCATAACCGGGACAGCGGAGGACGAGCAGTACTTC,CAITGTAEDEQYF
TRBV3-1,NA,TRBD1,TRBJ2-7,TGTGCCAGCAGCAACCCCGTTGGGACAGGTACCCTCCACGAGCAGTACTTC,CASSNPVGTGTLHEQYF
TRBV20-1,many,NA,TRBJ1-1,TGCAGTGTCTCGACCCTGGGTACTGAAGCTTTCTTT,CSVSTLGTEAFF
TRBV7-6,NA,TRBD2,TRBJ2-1,TGTGCCAGCAGCCCTGGGGGGGACAATGAGCAGTTCTTC,CASSPGGDNEQFF
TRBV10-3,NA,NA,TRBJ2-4,TGTGCCATCAGTGAGCCCTACGAGGGGCGGAGAAACATTCAGTACTTC,CAISEPYEGRRNIQYF
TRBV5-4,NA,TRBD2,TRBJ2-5,TGTGCCAGCAGCACTCAACTAGCGGGGGGGCTCTCGGAGACCCAGTACTTC,CASSTQLAGGLSETQYF
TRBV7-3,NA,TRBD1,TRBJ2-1,TGTGCCAGCAGCTCCCAGACAGGGGGTGTGATGAATGAGCAGTTCTTC,CASSSQTGGVMNEQFF
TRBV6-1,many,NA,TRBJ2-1,TGTGCCAGCAGGGAGGGTCACACGGACTACAATGAGCAGTTCTTC,CASREGHTDYNEQFF
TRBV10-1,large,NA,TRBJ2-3,TGCGCCAGCAGCGGCGACAGTTCCTCACCAGATACGCAGTATTTT,CASSGDSSSPDTQYF
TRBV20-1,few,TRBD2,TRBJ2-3,TGCAGTGCTAGAGGTCTAGCGGGGGCCGGAGATACGCAGTATTTT,CSARGLAGAGDTQYF
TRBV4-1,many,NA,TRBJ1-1,TGCGCCAGCAGCCAAGTAGGGATGAACACTGAAGCTTTCTTT,CASSQVGMNTEAFF
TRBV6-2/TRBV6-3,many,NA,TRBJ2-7,TGTGCCAGCAGTCTAGCTGCAGGGACTCTGTCGATCGAGCAGTACTTC,CASSLAAGTLSIEQYF
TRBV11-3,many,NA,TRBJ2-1,TGTGCCAGCAGCCAAGGGGGGTTAGGGCAGTTCTTC,CASSQGGLGQFF
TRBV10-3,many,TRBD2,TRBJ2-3,TGTGCCATCAGTGGTAGCGGGGGGCAATCGGATACGCAGTATTTT,CAISGSGGQSDTQYF
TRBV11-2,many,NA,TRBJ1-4,TGTGCCAGCAGCGGTAATGAAAAACTGTTTTTT,CASSGNEKLFF
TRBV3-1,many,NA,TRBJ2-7,TGTGCCAGCAGCCAAGACAGCGAGCAGTACTTC,CASSQDSEQYF